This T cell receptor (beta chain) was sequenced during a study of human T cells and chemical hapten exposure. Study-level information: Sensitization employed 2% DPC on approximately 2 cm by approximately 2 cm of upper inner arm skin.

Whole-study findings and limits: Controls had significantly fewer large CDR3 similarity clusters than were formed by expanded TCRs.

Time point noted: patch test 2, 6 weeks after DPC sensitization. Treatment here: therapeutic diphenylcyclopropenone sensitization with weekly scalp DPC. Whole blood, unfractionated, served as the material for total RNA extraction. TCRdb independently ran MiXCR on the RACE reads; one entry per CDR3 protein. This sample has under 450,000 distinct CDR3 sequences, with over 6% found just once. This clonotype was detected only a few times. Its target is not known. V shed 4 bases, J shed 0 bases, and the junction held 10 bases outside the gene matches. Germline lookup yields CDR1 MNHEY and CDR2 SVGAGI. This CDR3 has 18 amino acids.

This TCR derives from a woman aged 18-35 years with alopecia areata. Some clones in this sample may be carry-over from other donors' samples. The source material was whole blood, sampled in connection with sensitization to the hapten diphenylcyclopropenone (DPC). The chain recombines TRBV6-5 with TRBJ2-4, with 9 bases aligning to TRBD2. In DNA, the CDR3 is TGTGCCAGCAGTTTTTTAGCGGGGGCCGGCTTAGCCAAAAACATTCAGTACTTC. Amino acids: CASSFLAGAGLAKNIQYF.